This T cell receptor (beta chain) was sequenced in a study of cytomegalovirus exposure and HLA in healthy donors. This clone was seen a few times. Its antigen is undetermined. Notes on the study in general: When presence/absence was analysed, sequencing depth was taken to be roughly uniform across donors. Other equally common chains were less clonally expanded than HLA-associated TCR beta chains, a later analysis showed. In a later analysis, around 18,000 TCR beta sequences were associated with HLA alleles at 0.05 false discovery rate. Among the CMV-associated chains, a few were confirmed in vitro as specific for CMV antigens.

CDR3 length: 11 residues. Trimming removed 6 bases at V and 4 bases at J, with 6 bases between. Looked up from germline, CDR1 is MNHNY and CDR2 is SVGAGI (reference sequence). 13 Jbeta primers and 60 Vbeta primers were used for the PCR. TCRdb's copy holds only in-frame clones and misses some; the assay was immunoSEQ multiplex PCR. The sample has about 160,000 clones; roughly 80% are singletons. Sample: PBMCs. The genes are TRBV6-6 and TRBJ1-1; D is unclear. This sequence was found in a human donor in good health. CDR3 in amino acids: CASSLFTEAFF. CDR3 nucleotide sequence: TGTGCCAGCAGCCTATTCACTGAAGCTTTCTTT.